This T cell receptor beta chain comes out of a study of post-analysis software for immune sequencing data. Study-level results: When compared against controls, multiple sclerosis patients showed significantly lower normalized Chao1 diversity. Samples from a shared batch, those prepared together, strongly co-clustered by F measure. Roughly five TRBV segments were significantly more frequent in patients than in controls. TRBV5-6, TRBV5-1 and TRBV20-1 were among these segments.

Worth noting for this clonotype: No antigen is known for it.

Prepared libraries of TCR beta cDNA carried unique molecular identifiers. TCRdb used MiXCR to reprocess the PCR reads, holding one entry per CDR3 protein. The data contain hundreds of thousands of distinct CDR3 sequences, 55% to 60% of them singletons. With 4 bases clipped from V and 0 bases from J, the junction kept 10 bases outside the gene matches. Germline CDR1 is SGHRS and CDR2 is YFSETQ. The CDR3 is made up of 17 amino acids. The chain combines TRBV5-1 with TRBJ2-3; 8 bases are shared with TRBD1. The sequence was obtained from a girl aged 2-10 years with multiple sclerosis. Sequencing input: blood. The CDR3 DNA follows: TGCGCCAGCAGCCATGGACAGGGATTTACTAGCACAGATACGCAGTATTTT. This sequence encodes CASSHGQGFTSTDTQYF.